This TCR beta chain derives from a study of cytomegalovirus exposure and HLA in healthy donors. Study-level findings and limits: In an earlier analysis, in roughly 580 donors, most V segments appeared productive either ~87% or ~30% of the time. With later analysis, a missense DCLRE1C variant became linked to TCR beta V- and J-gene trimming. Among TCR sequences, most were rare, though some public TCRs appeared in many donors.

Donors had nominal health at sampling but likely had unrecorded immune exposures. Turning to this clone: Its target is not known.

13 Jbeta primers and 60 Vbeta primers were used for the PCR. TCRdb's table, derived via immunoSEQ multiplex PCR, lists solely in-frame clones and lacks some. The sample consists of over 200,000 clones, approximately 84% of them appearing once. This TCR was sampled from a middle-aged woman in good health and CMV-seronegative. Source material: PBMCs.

The CDR3 DNA reads TGCAGCGCGGGAAGTGAGACCCAGTACTTC. Amino acid sequence: CSAGSETQYF. This rearrangement joins TRBV29-1 to TRBJ2-5; D possibly corresponds to TRBD2 (5 bases). V was trimmed by 7 bases and J by 5 bases, leaving 8 bases between them. The CDR3 is 10 residues long. Germline V CDR1 and CDR2: SQVTM, ANQGSEA.